These T cell receptor beta chains were read from a single sample in a study of molecular identifiers for immune sequencing clone quantification. Via MiXCR, TCRdb re-called the PCR reads, giving one row per CDR3 protein. This table has about 510,000 distinct CDR3 sequences, about a fifth appearing once. The specimen sequenced was naive CD8+ T cells from blood, with Jurkat cell RNA spiked in. These receptors all come from a human donor in good health. Some libraries in this study had Jurkat cell RNA spiked in. Both conserved end residues are trimmed from each CDR3. A D gene is named only where the DNA matches it firmly. Not every row has a clone size; where given, it reads once, few, many or a size class.

TRBV20-1	.	many	TRBJ2-2	SAKGRQNTGELF
TRBV7-2	.	many	TRBJ2-7	ASTERLTPREQY
TRBV30	.	few	TRBJ2-1	AWSVLASSYNEQF
TRBV7-9	TRBD1	few	TRBJ1-1	ASSGAGQPNTEAF
TRBV6-5	TRBD2	few	TRBJ2-7	ASNQAGVGEQY
TRBV6-1	.	few	TRBJ2-3	ASSGTLVITDTQY
TRBV5-4	.	many	TRBJ2-2	ASSSPSQGIETGELF
TRBV9	.	.	TRBJ1-3	ASSDGISGNTIY
TRBV29-1	.	many	TRBJ2-5	SVITSRPGLVETQY
TRBV12-3/TRBV12-4	TRBD1	.	TRBJ1-3	ASNLTPQGANAGNTIY
TRBV4-1	TRBD1	few	TRBJ2-2	ASSPGQGYTGELF
TRBV20-1	TRBD1	many	TRBJ2-1	SARDEGTGFYEQF
TRBV6-5	.	.	TRBJ2-7	ASSPNWGRRGSEYEQY
TRBV7-9	TRBD2	.	TRBJ2-1	ASSFPDAGEVNEQF
TRBV7-6	.	few	TRBJ2-1	ASSLIGSSYNEQF
TRBV27	.	few	TRBJ1-2	ASSFSGSSYYGYT
TRBV4-3	TRBD1	many	TRBJ1-2	ASSPGTGDYGYT
TRBV30	.	.	TRBJ2-1	AWSDLPTSEQF
TRBV7-9	TRBD1	.	TRBJ1-6	ASSLALGTVNLPLH
TRBV4-1	.	many	TRBJ2-7	ASSRGKYEQY
TRBV15	.	many	TRBJ1-1	ATSRENTEAF
TRBV19	TRBD1	.	TRBJ1-5	ASSISGGRGDQPQH
TRBV5-6	.	many	TRBJ1-1	ASSLVEAQGDTEAF
TRBV2	.	many	TRBJ2-7	ASSEGRAYEQY
TRBV13	TRBD2	few	TRBJ2-7	ASRLTSGGRYEQY
TRBV19	.	many	TRBJ1-5	ASSIVTKQPQH
TRBV29-1	TRBD2	.	TRBJ2-3	SVGGRIPLGGGAFSTDTQY
TRBV15	.	few	TRBJ1-1	ATSNSPGDEAF